The 32 T cell receptor beta chains listed next were all sequenced from one sample in a study of cytotoxic CD8 clonotypes in ibrutinib-treated CLL. Measured with immunoSEQ multiplex PCR; TCRdb has only the in-frame clones, and not every one. The sample records about 140,000 clones, roughly 90% being singletons. Here the sequenced sample was PBMCs, taken after 12 months of ibrutinib treatment. Source of these receptors: a human donor with chronic lymphocytic leukemia.

The rearrangement links TRBV29-1 to TRBJ1-4; 9 bases align to TRBD1. The CDR3 covers 13 residues. J was trimmed by 10 bases and V by 3 bases; bases with no gene match: 6. CDR1 and CDR2 (germline): SQVTM, ANQGSEA. CDR3 loop: CSVEGTGSGKLFF. The CDR3 nucleotides read TGCAGCGTTGAGGGGACAGGGAGTGGAAAACTGTTTTTT.

This clone was detected only once. The J gene is TRBJ2-7, the V gene TRBV25-1; tentatively, D is TRBD2 (6 bases). V gave up 8 bases and J gave up 5 bases, with 19 bases separating them. CDR3 size: 14 residues. Per the germline V gene, CDR1 is MGHDK and CDR2 is SYGVNS. This CDR3 reads CASRGTNGRDEQYF. DNA of the CDR3: TGTGCCAGCCGCGGGACGAATGGCAGAGACGAGCAGTACTTC.

The chain recombines TRBV5-4 with TRBJ2-2; D unresolved. This CDR3 has 15 residues. From germline, CDR1 is SGHNT and CDR2 YYREEE (reference sequence). The germline V and J ends were trimmed by 3 bases and 4 bases, with 13 bases remaining between them. CDR3 region: CASSYDGRGTGELFF. CDR3 bases: TGTGCCAGCAGCTACGACGGTCGTGGCACCGGGGAGCTGTTTTTT.

The chain employs TRBV27 and TRBJ2-7; the match to TRBD2 covers 11 bases. CDR1 and CDR2 from the germline V gene are MNHEY and SMNVEV (reference sequence). After removal of 3 bases from V and 7 bases from J, the junction contained 5 bases not matched to a gene. The length of the CDR3 is 14 residues. CDR3 region: CASSFRLAGREQYF. CDR3 in DNA: TGTGCCAGCAGTTTCAGACTAGCGGGAAGAGAGCAGTACTTC.

The chain couples TRBV29-1 to TRBJ1-4, with a tentative D call TRBD1 (5 bases). Germline V CDR1 and CDR2: SQVTM, ANQGSEA. There are 12 residues in the CDR3. The CDR3 nucleotides read TGCGGGCAGGTGGGGGCTAATGAAAAACTGTTTTTT. Its translation is CGQVGANEKLFF.

This clone was detected only once. This sequence joins TRBV5-1 and TRBJ2-1; TRBD2 might be the D (5 bases). Germline V gene lookup returns CDR1 SGHRS and CDR2 YFSETQ. This CDR3 has 15 residues. V lost 1 base to trimming and J lost 10 bases, with 18 bases between them. CDR3 loop: CASSLSHGGEREQFF. The CDR3 DNA reads TGCGCCAGCAGCTTGTCACACGGTGGTGAGCGGGAGCAGTTCTTC.

This clone was picked up a small number of times. The chain couples TRBV6-5 to TRBJ2-7; D not resolved. Per germline, CDR1 MNHEY and CDR2 SVGAGI. Trimming took off 4 bases at V and 4 bases at J, with 11 bases between the two ends. The CDR3 has 13 residues. This CDR3 is CASSSPSRYEQYF. The CDR3 DNA reads as TGTGCCAGCAGTTCCCCGTCAAGGTACGAGCAGTACTTC.

V is TRBV27 and J is TRBJ2-7, with a possible D match to TRBD2 (7 bases). With 1 base removed from V and 5 bases from J, the gap between germline ends came to 18 bases. The CDR3 sequence is 16 residues long. Looked up from germline, CDR1 is MNHEY and CDR2 is SMNVEV (reference sequence). CDR3: CASSLWRWGGPNEQYF. The CDR3 DNA follows: TGTGCCAGCAGTTTATGGAGGTGGGGGGGGCCGAACGAGCAGTACTTC.

The chain employs TRBV11-2 and TRBJ2-1, with D unclear. V lost 4 bases and J lost 14, with 18 bases in between. Germline values: CDR1 SGHAT, CDR2 FQNNGV. This CDR3 has 13 amino acids. In DNA form, the CDR3 reads TGTGCCAGCAGCTCTGATACTACTCGTGGTGAGTTCTTC. This codes for CASSSDTTRGEFF.

The chain recombines TRBV6-5 with TRBJ2-4; a weak D match, TRBD2 (6 bases). Germline CDR1 MNHEY, CDR2 SVGAGI. The CDR3 runs to 13 residues. Trimming left V 2 bases short and J 8 bases short, with 10 bases between. The CDR3 loop is CASSYGGSDIQYF. The DNA for the CDR3 is TGTGCCAGCAGTTACGGGGGGTCAGACATTCAGTACTTC.

The chain carries TRBV28 and TRBJ1-5, with 7 bases lining up with TRBD1. V gave up 6 bases and J gave up 8 bases; unmatched junction bases: 7. Per germline, CDR1 MDHEN and CDR2 SYDVKM. The length of the CDR3 is 13 residues. CDR3 nucleotides: TGTGCCAGCAGAAAGTGGACAGGAGAGCCCCAGCATTTT. It translates to CASRKWTGEPQHF. Drawing the rest from reference TRBV28 and TRBJ1-5, the complete variable domain is DVKVTQSSRYLVKRTGEKVFLECVQDMDHENMFWYRQDPGLGLRLIYFSYDVKMKEKGDIPEGYSVSREKKERFSLILESASTNQTSMYLCASRKWTGEPQHFGDGTRLSIL.

The chain joins TRBV6-6 to TRBJ2-3, with TRBD1 as a possible D gene (5 bases). The V and J ends lost 5 bases and 2 bases respectively, with 11 bases between them. Germline CDR1 reads MNHNY; CDR2 reads SVGAGI (reference sequence). The CDR3 is 14 amino acids. CDR3: CASSHNRPTDTQYF. In DNA form, the CDR3 reads TGTGCCAGCAGTCACAACAGGCCCACAGATACGCAGTATTTT.

V is TRBV11-2 and J is TRBJ2-7; D unclear. Germline loops: CDR1 SGHAT, CDR2 FQNNGV. Trimming left V 7 bases short and J 6 bases short, with 16 bases between. The CDR3 covers 13 residues. DNA of the CDR3: TGTGCCAGCAAACTGCGGAGTTTAGGCGAGCAGTACTTC. It yields the protein CASKLRSLGEQYF.

The chain combines TRBV6-6 with TRBJ2-2, with D hard to call. Germline V gene data show CDR1 as MNHNY and CDR2 as SVGAGI (reference sequence). Trimming took off 6 bases at V and 0 bases at J, with 8 bases between the two ends. The CDR3 contains 14 residues. The CDR3 sequence: CASSPRSNTGELFF. In DNA, the CDR3 is TGTGCCAGCAGCCCCAGATCGAACACCGGGGAGCTGTTTTTT.

The V gene is TRBV2, the J gene TRBJ2-1; 7 nucleotides align to TRBD2. J was trimmed by 12 bases and V by 7 bases; bases with no gene match: 6. Germline V gene sequence: CDR1 SNHLY, CDR2 FYNNEI. The CDR3 covers 11 residues. The CDR3 loop reads CASTPGRGQFF. Here the CDR3 DNA reads TGTGCCAGCACTCCGGGGAGGGGGCAGTTCTTC.

This clone was recorded only once. The chain employs TRBV9 and TRBJ2-1; 7 bases map to TRBD2. Trimming removed 3 bases from V and 9 bases from J; junction bases left unmatched: 3. CDR1 is SGDLS and CDR2 is YYNGEE in the germline V gene. The CDR3 loop spans 12 amino acids. CDR3 DNA: TGTGCCAGCAGCGGGCGGGAGCTTGAGCAGTTCTTC. It specifies CASSGRELEQFF. Full variable domain (outside the CDR3, taken from reference TRBV9 and TRBJ2-1): DSGVTQTPKHLITATGQRVTLRCSPRSGDLSVYWYQQSLDQGLQFLIQYYNGEERAKGNILERFSAQQFPDLHSELNLSSLELGDSALYFCASSGRELEQFFGPGTRLTVL.

The chain has TRBV11-1 and TRBJ2-5; no clear D gene. Germline V gene sequence: CDR1 SGHAT, CDR2 FQDESV (reference sequence). V lost 2 bases, J lost 4 bases, and 11 bases lay in between. The CDR3 runs to 14 residues. DNA of the CDR3: TGTGCCAGCAGCTTATTCGACTCCCGAGAGACCCAGTACTTC. This sequence encodes CASSLFDSRETQYF. The whole variable domain, remainder taken from reference TRBV11-1 and TRBJ2-5, is EAEVAQSPRYKITEKSQAVAFWCDPISGHATLYWYRQILGQGPELLVQFQDESVVDDSQLPKDRFSAERLKGVDSTLKIQPAELGDSAMYLCASSLFDSRETQYFGPGTRLLVL.

The J gene is TRBJ1-3, the V gene TRBV28; D call uncertain. Trimming pared 5 bases from V and 0 bases from J, leaving 11 bases between. The CDR3 runs 15 residues. Germline V gene lookup returns CDR1 MDHEN and CDR2 SYDVKM. The CDR3 sequence: CASSQKILSGNTIYF. As DNA, the CDR3 is TGTGCCAGCAGTCAAAAGATACTCTCTGGAAACACCATATATTTT.

CDR3 bases: TGTGCCAGCAGGACAGGGGGTAAAGAGACCCAGTACTTC. Protein sequence: CASRTGGKETQYF. V gene TRBV28 combines with J gene TRBJ2-5, with 9 bases that match TRBD1. CDR3 length: 13 amino acids. CDR1 is MDHEN and CDR2 is SYDVKM in the germline V gene. Unmatched junction bases numbered 2, after V lost 6 bases and J lost 3 bases.

The J gene is TRBJ2-3, the V gene TRBV15, with 13 bases identical to TRBD2. From germline, CDR1 is LNHNV and CDR2 YYDKDF (reference sequence). The CDR3 is 16 amino acids. V gave up 8 bases and J gave up 1 base; unmatched junction bases: 6. CDR3: CATSYGLAGGTDTQYF. The CDR3 DNA sequence: TGTGCCACCTCATATGGACTAGCGGGAGGCACAGATACGCAGTATTTT.

This chain's CDR3 is CAASLGSGTDTQYF. The DNA for the CDR3 is TGCGCCGCCTCTCTAGGAAGCGGCACAGATACGCAGTATTTT. This rearrangement joins TRBV4-1 to TRBJ2-3; no definite D call. This CDR3 has 14 residues. V gave up 11 bases and J gave up 1 base, with 16 bases separating them. Germline lookup yields CDR1 MGHRA and CDR2 YSYEKL.

This clone was recorded once. The chain combines TRBV5-1 with TRBJ2-7; D call uncertain. The ends were cut back, 0 bases at V and 2 bases at J, with 12 bases in the middle. Germline CDR1 and CDR2: SGHRS and YFSETQ. The CDR3 runs 15 residues. CDR3 DNA: TGCGCCAGCAGCTTGGTAAGCGACGGAGCCTACGAGCAGTACTTC. It yields the protein CASSLVSDGAYEQYF. Variable domain in full (rest from reference TRBV5-1 and TRBJ2-7): KAGVTQTPRYLIKTRGQQVTLSCSPISGHRSVSWYQQTPGQGLQFLFEYFSETQRNKGNFPGRFSGRQFSNSRSEMNVSTLELGDSALYLCASSLVSDGAYEQYFGPGTRLTVT.

The DNA of the CDR3 is TGTGCCAGCGGGGGGTCTACCTACGAGCAGTACTTC. It translates to CASGGSTYEQYF. V and J are TRBV28 and TRBJ2-7; TRBD2 is a possible D gene (6 bases). Germline CDR1 is MDHEN and CDR2 is SYDVKM. V was trimmed by 8 bases and J by 2 bases, leaving 10 bases between them. The CDR3 has 12 residues.

The chain is built from TRBV25-1 and TRBJ2-7; 7 positions agree with TRBD1. The V gene's germline CDR1 is MGHDK and CDR2 SYGVNS. V was pared by 5 bases and J by 2 bases, with 6 bases of the junction left unmatched. CDR3 length: 14 amino acids. The CDR3 DNA follows: TGTGCCAGCAGTAACCGGGACAGACCCTACGAGCAGTACTTC. Protein sequence: CASSNRDRPYEQYF.

V is TRBV18 and J is TRBJ2-2; TRBD1 is a possible D gene (5 bases). Trimming removed 3 bases at V and 3 bases at J, with 17 bases between. The CDR3 sequence is 17 residues long. Per the germline V gene, CDR1 is KGHSH and CDR2 is LQKENI. CDR3 DNA sequence: TGTGCCAGCTCACCGGCGCGTGACCGACAGCACACCGGGGAGCTGTTTTTT. It codes for CASSPARDRQHTGELFF.

This clone was counted a single time. The V gene is TRBV4-2, the J gene TRBJ2-7, with D perhaps matching TRBD2 (5 bases). The CDR3 length is 15 residues. The V and J ends lost 0 bases and 0 bases respectively, with 9 bases between them. CDR1 and CDR2 from the germline V gene are LGHNA and YNFKEQ. The CDR3, as DNA: TGTGCCAGCAGCCAAGAGTGGCTAGCCTCCTACGAGCAGTACTTC. This gives the protein CASSQEWLASYEQYF.

This clone was observed once. This chain links TRBV20-1 with TRBJ2-7; 7 bases agree with TRBD2. From germline, CDR1 is DFQATT and CDR2 SNEGSKA (reference sequence). CDR3 length: 11 residues. In DNA form, the CDR3 reads TGCGGGGGGGGGAGGGCCTACGAGCAGTACTTC. This codes for CGGGRAYEQYF.

V gene TRBV27 combines with J gene TRBJ2-1; 9 nucleotides match TRBD2. The length of the CDR3 is 16 residues. Germline V gene data show CDR1 as MNHEY and CDR2 as SMNVEV (reference sequence). With 3 bases clipped from V and 7 bases from J, the junction kept 10 bases outside the gene matches. DNA of the CDR3: TGTGCCAGCAGTTTGGCGGGAGGGCCTCTGTATAATGAGCAGTTCTTC. Its protein is CASSLAGGPLYNEQFF.

The chain employs TRBV5-1 and TRBJ2-3, with 11 bases lining up with TRBD2. The germline CDR1 and CDR2 sequences are SGHRS and YFSETQ. Unmatched junction bases numbered 10, after V lost 6 bases and J lost 4 bases. This CDR3 region has 16 residues. The DNA for the CDR3 is TGCGCCAGCAACCCGGGACTAGCGGTACGGGCAGATACGCAGTATTTT. Translating gives CASNPGLAVRADTQYF.

CDR3 in amino acids: CASSLVVFASGTTYEQYF. Written as DNA, the CDR3 is TGTGCCAGCAGCTTAGTGGTTTTCGCTAGCGGCACCACCTACGAGCAGTACTTC. The chain links TRBV7-2 to TRBJ2-7, with 7 bases that match TRBD2. Trimming took 1 base from V and 2 from J; bases not matched to a gene: 14. The germline V gene has CDR1 SGHTA and CDR2 FQGNSA. The CDR3 spans 18 residues.

The J gene is TRBJ2-7, the V gene TRBV5-4, with D possibly TRBD2 on 6 matching bases. The germline V gene has CDR1 SGHNT and CDR2 YYREEE (reference sequence). Trimming left V 4 bases short and J 7 bases short, with 12 bases between. The CDR3 is 12 amino acids. The chain's CDR3 is CASSRDSGEQYF. The CDR3 DNA sequence: TGTGCCAGCAGCCGGGACTCTGGGGAGCAGTACTTC.

V usage is TRBV5-1 and J usage is TRBJ1-3, with D unclear. Trimming removed 1 base at V and 3 bases at J, with 8 bases between. CDR1 and CDR2 from the germline V gene are SGHRS and YFSETQ. CDR3 length: 14 amino acids. The CDR3 coding sequence is TGCGCCAGCAGCTTGACGGGATATGGAAACACCATATATTTT. Encoded protein: CASSLTGYGNTIYF.